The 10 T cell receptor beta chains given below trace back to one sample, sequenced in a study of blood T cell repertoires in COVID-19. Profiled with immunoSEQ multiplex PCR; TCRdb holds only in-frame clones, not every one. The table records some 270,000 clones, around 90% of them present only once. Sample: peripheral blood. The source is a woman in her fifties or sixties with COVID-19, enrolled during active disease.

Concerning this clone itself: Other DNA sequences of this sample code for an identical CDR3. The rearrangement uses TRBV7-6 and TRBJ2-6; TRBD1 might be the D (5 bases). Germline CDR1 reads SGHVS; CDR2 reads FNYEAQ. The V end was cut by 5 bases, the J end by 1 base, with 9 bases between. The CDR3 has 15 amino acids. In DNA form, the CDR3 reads TGTGCCAGCAGCCCGACAGTTTCTGGGGCCAACGTCCTGACTTTC. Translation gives CASSPTVSGANVLTF.

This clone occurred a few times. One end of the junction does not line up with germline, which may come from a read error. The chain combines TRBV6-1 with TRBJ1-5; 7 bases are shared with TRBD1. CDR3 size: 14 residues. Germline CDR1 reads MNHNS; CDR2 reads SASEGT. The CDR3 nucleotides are TGTGCCAGCAGAGAAGGGGGCAACAATCAGCCCCAGCATTTT. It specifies CASREGGNNQPQHF.

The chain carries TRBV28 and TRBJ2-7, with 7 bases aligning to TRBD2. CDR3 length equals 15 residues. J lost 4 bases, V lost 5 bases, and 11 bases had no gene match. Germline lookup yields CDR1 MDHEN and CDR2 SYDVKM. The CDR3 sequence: CASSPLGGKGYEQYF. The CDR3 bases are TGTGCCAGCAGTCCCTTGGGGGGGAAGGGATACGAGCAGTACTTC.

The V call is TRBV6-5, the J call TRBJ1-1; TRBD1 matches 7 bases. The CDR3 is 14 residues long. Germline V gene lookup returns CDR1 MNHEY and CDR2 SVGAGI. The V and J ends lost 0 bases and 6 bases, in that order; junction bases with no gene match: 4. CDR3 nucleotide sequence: TGTGCCAGCAGTTACTCAGGGGGCGTCGCTGAAGCTTTCTTT. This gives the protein CASSYSGGVAEAFF.

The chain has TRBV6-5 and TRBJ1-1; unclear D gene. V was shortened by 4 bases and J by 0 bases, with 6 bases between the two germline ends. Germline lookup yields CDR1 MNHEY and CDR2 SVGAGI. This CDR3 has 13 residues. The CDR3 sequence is CASSSLMNTEAFF. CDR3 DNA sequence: TGTGCCAGCAGTTCCCTTATGAACACTGAAGCTTTCTTT.

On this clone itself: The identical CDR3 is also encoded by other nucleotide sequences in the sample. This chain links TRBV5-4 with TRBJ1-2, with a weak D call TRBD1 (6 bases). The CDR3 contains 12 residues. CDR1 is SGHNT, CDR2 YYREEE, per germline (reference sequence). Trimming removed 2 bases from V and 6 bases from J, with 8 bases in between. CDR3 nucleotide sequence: TGTGCCAGCAGCTTAGAGGGGGATGGCTACACCTTC. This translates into CASSLEGDGYTF.

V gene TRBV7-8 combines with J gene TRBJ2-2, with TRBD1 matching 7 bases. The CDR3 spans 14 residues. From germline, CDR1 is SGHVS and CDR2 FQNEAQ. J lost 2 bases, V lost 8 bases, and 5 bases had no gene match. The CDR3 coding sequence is TGTGCCAGCGGTCGACAGGGTAACACCGGGGAGCTGTTTTTT. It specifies CASGRQGNTGELFF. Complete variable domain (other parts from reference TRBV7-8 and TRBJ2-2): GAGVSQSPRYKVAKRGQDVALRCDPISGHVSLFWYQQALGQGPEFLTYFQNEAQLDKSGLPSDRFFAERPEGSVSTLKIQRTQQEDSAVYLCASGRQGNTGELFFGEGSRLTVL.

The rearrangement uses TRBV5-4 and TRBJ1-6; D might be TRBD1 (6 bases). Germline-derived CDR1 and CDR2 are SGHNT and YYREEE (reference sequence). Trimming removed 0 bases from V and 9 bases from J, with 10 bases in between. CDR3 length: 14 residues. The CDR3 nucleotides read TGTGCCAGCAGCTTGGCCGTAGGGGGTTCACCCCTCCACTTT. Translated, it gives CASSLAVGGSPLHF.

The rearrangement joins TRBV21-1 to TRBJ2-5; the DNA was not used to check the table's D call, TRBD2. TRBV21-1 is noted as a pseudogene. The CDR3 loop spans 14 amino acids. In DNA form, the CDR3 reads TGTGCCAGCAGCAAAGCGGGGACTCAAGAGACCCAGTACTTC. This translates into CASSKAGTQETQYF.

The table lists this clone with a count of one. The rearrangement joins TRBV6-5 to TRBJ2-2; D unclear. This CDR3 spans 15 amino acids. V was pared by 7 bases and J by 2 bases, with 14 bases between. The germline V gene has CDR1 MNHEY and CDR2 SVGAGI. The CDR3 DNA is TGTGCCAGCAATGCTATCCTTGAAAACACCGGGGAGCTGTTTTTT. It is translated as CASNAILENTGELFF.